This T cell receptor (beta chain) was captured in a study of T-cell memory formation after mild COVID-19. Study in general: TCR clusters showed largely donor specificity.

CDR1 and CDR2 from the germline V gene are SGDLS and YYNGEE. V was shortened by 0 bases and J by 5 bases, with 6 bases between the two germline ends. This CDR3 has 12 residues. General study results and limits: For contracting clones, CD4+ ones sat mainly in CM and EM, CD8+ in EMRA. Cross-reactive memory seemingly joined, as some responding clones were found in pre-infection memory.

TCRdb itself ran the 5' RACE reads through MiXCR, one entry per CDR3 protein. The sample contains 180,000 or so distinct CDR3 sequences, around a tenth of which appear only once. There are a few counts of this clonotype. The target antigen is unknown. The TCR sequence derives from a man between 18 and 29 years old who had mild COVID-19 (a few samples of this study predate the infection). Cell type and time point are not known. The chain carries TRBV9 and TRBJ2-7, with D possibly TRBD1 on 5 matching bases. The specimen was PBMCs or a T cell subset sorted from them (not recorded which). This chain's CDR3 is CASSVEGHEQYF. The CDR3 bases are TGTGCCAGCAGCGTAGAGGGGCACGAGCAGTACTTC.